These 23 T cell receptor beta chains were all obtained from the same sample, sequenced in a study of cytomegalovirus exposure and HLA in healthy donors (dated 2017 in TCRdb). The library relied on the immunoSEQ multiplex PCR assay. A mixture of 60 forward primers for TCR Vbeta segments and 13 reverse primers for TCR Jbeta segments was used in the multiplex PCR. Drawn from immuneACCESS, this table holds only the in-frame rearrangements with V and J called that TCRdb kept. Clones are partly lost; checked studies trace under half to an unresolved V gene and leave the rest unexplained. The sample table contains about 130,000 clones; only one count was recorded for less than 85% of them. Of the sample, under 2.5% is held by the ten largest clones. The material sequenced was PBMCs. The receptors derive from an older woman in good health and CMV-seropositive.

This clone was observed once. This chain links TRBV28 with TRBJ2-3; 7 nucleotides match TRBD2. CDR3 length: 20 amino acids. Germline V lookup: CDR1 MDHEN, CDR2 SYDVKM. With 6 bases clipped from V and 2 bases from J, the junction kept 23 bases outside the gene matches. The CDR3, as DNA: TGTGCCAGCAGACCGCGAGGTAAAGGCAGCGGGGCTTATAACACAGATACGCAGTATTTT. Its protein is CASRPRGKGSGAYNTDTQYF.

This chain uses TRBV5-8 with TRBJ2-7; 8 nucleotides align to TRBD1. CDR3 length: 15 residues. CDR1 and CDR2 (germline): SGHTS, YDEGEE. With 2 bases clipped from V and 2 bases from J, the junction kept 6 bases outside the gene matches. The CDR3 loop reads CASSFARTGPYEQYF. DNA for the CDR3: TGTGCCAGCAGCTTTGCCAGGACAGGGCCCTACGAGCAGTACTTC.

CDR3 sequence: CASSGGTGGAFTEAFF. The CDR3 DNA sequence: TGCGCCAGCAGTGGAGGGACAGGGGGCGCGTTTACTGAAGCTTTCTTT. The chain employs TRBV5-1 and TRBJ1-1; 12 bases are a match to TRBD1. Germline-derived CDR1 and CDR2 are SGHRS and YFSETQ. CDR3 length: 16 amino acids. The trim removed 5 bases at V and 5 bases at J, leaving 10 bases unmatched.

The V and J genes are TRBV5-8 and TRBJ1-5, with a weak D call TRBD1 (6 bases). V dropped 0 bases and J dropped 6 bases, with 13 bases sitting between them. This CDR3 has 15 amino acids. In germline, CDR1 is SGHTS, CDR2 YDEGEE. The CDR3 DNA is TGTGCCAGCAGCTTGGGGGGACACCTCCTTCAGCCCCAGCATTTT. This encodes CASSLGGHLLQPQHF. Drawing the rest from reference TRBV5-8 and TRBJ1-5, the complete variable domain is EAGVTQSPTHLIKTRGQQATLRCSPISGHTSVYWYQQALGLGLQFLLWYDEGEERNRGNFPPRFSGRQFPNYSSELNVNALELEDSALYLCASSLGGHLLQPQHFGDGTRLSIL.

The V and J genes are TRBV5-6 and TRBJ1-3; no definite D call. Looked up from germline, CDR1 is SGHDT and CDR2 is YYEEEE. Trimming left V 2 bases short and J 2 bases short, with 11 bases between. The CDR3 has 15 residues. CDR3: CASSFSVRTGNTIYF. The CDR3 bases are TGTGCCAGCAGCTTTTCGGTACGCACTGGAAACACCATATATTTT.

J is TRBJ1-2 and V is TRBV28, with TRBD1 as a possible D gene (5 bases). In germline, CDR1 is MDHEN, CDR2 SYDVKM. Trimming stripped 5 bases from V and 4 bases from J, with 11 bases between. The CDR3 length is 13 residues. Here the CDR3 DNA reads TGTGCCAGCAGTGCGACAGTGTCCTATGGCTACACCTTC. This encodes CASSATVSYGYTF.

The chain recombines TRBV28 with TRBJ2-7; D unclear. The CDR3 has 12 residues. Trimming cost V 8 bases and J 4 bases, with 12 bases left between them. CDR1 MDHEN and CDR2 SYDVKM come from the germline V gene. The DNA of the CDR3 is TGTGCCAGCGGTGTCCTAAAGTACGAGCAGTACTTC. Protein product: CASGVLKYEQYF.

The chain recombines TRBV5-8 with TRBJ2-2, with TRBD2 identical over 9 bases. The V and J ends lost 4 bases and 6 bases, in that order; junction bases with no gene match: 7. Germline V gives CDR1 SGHTS, CDR2 YDEGEE. The length of the CDR3 is 15 residues. In DNA form, the CDR3 reads TGTGCCAGCAGCCTCGGACTAGCGCGGGCCGGGGAGCTGTTTTTT. Translation gives CASSLGLARAGELFF.

This chain links TRBV6-1 with TRBJ1-5; possible D gene TRBD1, 6 bases. Germline V lookup: CDR1 MNHNS, CDR2 SASEGT. The CDR3 spans 15 residues. Trimming took off 5 bases at V and 2 bases at J, with 13 bases between the two ends. In DNA, the CDR3 is TGTGCCAGCAGTAGGGGGGGGATAGGCAATCAGCCCCAGCATTTT. This encodes CASSRGGIGNQPQHF.

The V and J genes are TRBV9 and TRBJ2-1; D is unresolved. Germline CDR1 SGDLS, CDR2 YYNGEE. The CDR3 contains 11 residues. V lost 4 bases, J lost 9 bases, and 8 bases lay in between. The CDR3 sequence: CASSPSTEQFF. The DNA of the CDR3 is TGTGCCAGCAGCCCCTCTACTGAGCAGTTCTTC.

The rearrangement joins TRBV5-5 to TRBJ2-1; 8 bases match TRBD2. The CDR3 has 13 residues. The trim removed 2 bases at V and 6 bases at J, leaving 1 base unmatched. CDR1 is SGHKS, CDR2 YYEKEE, per germline (reference sequence). CDR3: CASSLAGVNEQFF. The CDR3 bases are TGTGCCAGCAGCTTAGCGGGAGTCAATGAGCAGTTCTTC.

The chain uses TRBV5-1 and TRBJ2-3, with 8 bases that match TRBD1. CDR3 length: 15 amino acids. V lost 0 bases, J lost 5 bases, and 5 bases stayed unmatched. Germline lookup yields CDR1 SGHRS and CDR2 YFSETQ. CDR3 sequence reads: CASSLARGPRDTQYF. The CDR3 DNA follows: TGCGCCAGCAGCTTGGCCAGGGGGCCCAGAGATACGCAGTATTTT.

J is TRBJ2-2 and V is TRBV5-1; 10 nucleotides match TRBD2. Germline CDR1 and CDR2: SGHRS and YFSETQ. The CDR3 is 18 residues long. V gave up 1 base and J gave up 4 bases; unmatched junction bases: 10. The CDR3 DNA is TGCGCCAGCAGCTTGTGGGCTAGCGGGAGTAGCGGCACCGGGGAGCTGTTTTTT. This translates into CASSLWASGSSGTGELFF.

The chain employs TRBV2 and TRBJ2-1; tentative D call: TRBD2 (5 bases). Germline-derived CDR1 and CDR2 are SNHLY and FYNNEI. V lost 4 bases and J 6 bases, leaving 13 bases between the germline ends. The CDR3 totals 14 residues. The CDR3 is CASSGLPKGNEQFF. CDR3 sequence (DNA): TGTGCCAGCAGTGGACTACCAAAGGGCAATGAGCAGTTCTTC. Together with reference TRBV2 and TRBJ2-1, the CDR3 gives the full variable domain: EPEVTQTPSHQVTQMGQEVILRCVPISNHLYFYWYRQILGQKVEFLVSFYNNEISEKSEIFDDQFSVERPDGSNFTLKIRSTKLEDSAMYFCASSGLPKGNEQFFGPGTRLTVL.

CDR3 protein: CASSRGGVGYTF. CDR3 nucleotide sequence: TGTGCCAGCAGCCGCGGGGGGGTAGGCTACACCTTC. This chain links TRBV6-5 with TRBJ1-2, with a possible D match to TRBD1 (5 bases). Deletions cut 6 bases from V and 8 bases from J, with 13 bases between. CDR1 is MNHEY, CDR2 SVGAGI, per germline. The CDR3 loop spans 12 amino acids.

The chain uses TRBV7-9 and TRBJ2-5; TRBD2 agrees at 9 bases. The junction had 7 bases not matched to a gene; V was cut back by 1 base and J by 4 bases. This CDR3 is built from 16 residues. Germline values: CDR1 SEHNR, CDR2 FQNEAQ (reference sequence). Here the CDR3 DNA reads TGTGCCAGCAGCTTAGTCAGCGGGAGGCCCTTAGAGACCCAGTACTTC. Residues: CASSLVSGRPLETQYF.

The CDR3 coding sequence is TGTGCCAGCAAAGATAGCGGGAGGCCCCAAGAGACCCAGTACTTC. This codes for CASKDSGRPQETQYF. V is TRBV6-5 and J is TRBJ2-5; 10 nucleotides line up with TRBD2. Unmatched junction bases numbered 6, after V lost 7 bases and J lost 1 base. Germline CDR1 reads MNHEY; CDR2 reads SVGAGI. This CDR3 region has 15 residues.

V is TRBV29-1 and J is TRBJ1-1; D is uncertain. In germline, CDR1 is SQVTM, CDR2 ANQGSEA. The CDR3 extends over 12 amino acids. Trimming took off 0 bases at V and 5 bases at J, with 7 bases between the two ends. CDR3 DNA sequence: TGCAGCGTTGAAGATACCGGGACTGAAGCTTTCTTT. Protein sequence: CSVEDTGTEAFF.

The chain couples TRBV6-1 to TRBJ2-7; perhaps TRBD1 as D (5 bases). Germline CDR1 reads MNHNS; CDR2 reads SASEGT. V was clipped by 4 bases and J by 0 bases, with 10 bases between them. The CDR3 is made up of 14 amino acids. The CDR3 is CASSGAGHSYEQYF. CDR3 nucleotide sequence: TGTGCCAGCAGTGGGGCAGGGCACTCCTACGAGCAGTACTTC.

This clone appeared a single time. The V gene is TRBV30, the J gene TRBJ1-1; D might be TRBD1 (6 bases). The CDR3 covers 17 residues. CDR1 GTSNPN and CDR2 SVGIG come from the germline V gene (reference sequence). V lost 2 bases and J lost 0, with 19 bases in between. CDR3 DNA sequence: TGTGCCTGGAGTCGGGACATTGCCCTTGTCGTGAACACTGAAGCTTTCTTT. It encodes CAWSRDIALVVNTEAFF.

This chain uses TRBV6-5 with TRBJ2-3; perhaps TRBD2 as D (6 bases). This CDR3 has 15 amino acids. V shed 2 bases and J shed 2 bases, with 11 bases lying between them. Germline loops: CDR1 MNHEY, CDR2 SVGAGI. CDR3 in amino acids: CASSYGGTYTDTQYF. The CDR3 DNA reads TGTGCCAGCAGTTACGGCGGGACTTACACAGATACGCAGTATTTT.

This clone was detected a few times. The genes are TRBV9 and TRBJ1-2, with 7 bases fitting TRBD1. V gave up 4 bases and J gave up 9 bases; unmatched junction bases: 15. The CDR3 has 15 amino acids. The V gene's germline CDR1 is SGDLS and CDR2 YYNGEE. CDR3 loop: CASSPQPGQRCRYTF. For the CDR3, the DNA is TGTGCCAGCAGCCCACAGCCGGGACAGCGATGCCGCTACACCTTC.

The chain employs TRBV5-1 and TRBJ1-3, with D unresolved. Per germline, CDR1 SGHRS and CDR2 YFSETQ. There are 13 residues in the CDR3. Trimming shortened V by 5 bases and J by 0 bases, and 6 bases separated the two germline ends. This CDR3 reads CASRESSGNTIYF. As DNA, the CDR3 is TGCGCCAGCAGGGAGAGCTCTGGAAACACCATATATTTT. The variable domain in full, completed from reference TRBV5-1 and TRBJ1-3, reads KAGVTQTPRYLIKTRGQQVTLSCSPISGHRSVSWYQQTPGQGLQFLFEYFSETQRNKGNFPGRFSGRQFSNSRSEMNVSTLELGDSALYLCASRESSGNTIYFGEGSWLTVV.